The clone carrying this TCR beta chain showed up just a few times. The antigen is not known. These data originate in a study of shared clonotypes between healthy human individuals. There are 16 residues in the CDR3. J gave up 15 bases and V 3 bases, and 19 bases lay outside the gene matches. Germline values: CDR1 LNHDA, CDR2 SQIVND (reference sequence). Profiling relied on immunoSEQ multiplex PCR, and the TCRdb table lists in-frame clones only, not all of them. This table holds roughly 680,000 clones, approximately 72% found once. Researchers partitioned CD4+ cells into CD45RA+ naive and CD45RA-negative memory subsets. Study results and caveats: The low donor count limited represented genetic and exposure-history diversity. Of the naive CD4 clonotypes, roughly 5.5% were shared across several donors.

The sequenced sample was memory CD4+ T cells sorted from blood. Subset defined: CD45RA-negative fraction. The receptor's source is a woman in her 30s in good health. The chain uses TRBV19 and TRBJ2-1; TRBD1 aligns across 8 bases. The CDR3 reads CASSILTGGLVGIRFF. The CDR3 region has the DNA TGTGCCAGTAGTATTCTAACAGGGGGTTTAGTGGGTATAAGGTTCTTC.